The 15 T cell receptor beta chains reported below all come from one sample, sequenced in a study of STAT5B mutations in CD4+ large granular lymphocyte leukemia (dated by TCRdb to 2021 to 2024). Library preparation was by the immunoSEQ multiplex PCR assay. The clones in this table, taken by TCRdb from immuneACCESS, are in-frame only. Not every clone is retained; where verified, under half of the shortfall comes from an unresolved V gene, and the cause of the rest is unknown. For this sample there are around 33,000 clones; about four fifths appear just once. The ten biggest clones cover approximately 4.7% of the sample. The sample consisted of CD4+ T cells from blood buffy coats. The receptors derive from a human donor in good health.

This clone has just one count. This sequence joins TRBV5-1 and TRBJ2-7; 11 bases map to TRBD2. Per the germline V gene, CDR1 is SGHRS and CDR2 is YFSETQ. Unmatched junction bases numbered 3, after V lost 4 bases and J lost 3 bases. The CDR3 loop spans 14 amino acids. The CDR3 spells CASSLSGRDYEQYF. As DNA, the CDR3 is TGCGCCAGCAGCCTTAGCGGGAGGGACTACGAGCAGTACTTC.

V usage is TRBV11-2 and J usage is TRBJ1-1, with unresolved D. Trimming shortened V by 0 bases and J by 3 bases, and 14 bases separated the two germline ends. CDR1 and CDR2 from the germline V gene are SGHAT and FQNNGV. The CDR3 totals 16 residues. CDR3 DNA sequence: TGTGCCAGCAGCTTAGATAGCACCCAAAGAGACACTGAAGCTTTCTTT. This translates into CASSLDSTQRDTEAFF.

The chain employs TRBV7-3 and TRBJ2-5, with D possibly called TRBD1 or TRBD2 (5 bases each). Trimming took 1 base from V and 2 from J, leaving 5 bases between them. Germline V gene data show CDR1 as SGHTA and CDR2 as FQGTGA. The CDR3 has 13 amino acids. CDR3 in amino acids: CASSLRGQETQYF. The CDR3 DNA sequence: TGTGCCAGCAGCTTAAGGGGGCAAGAGACCCAGTACTTC.

This clone was detected only once. This chain connects TRBV19 to TRBJ1-1, with a possible D match to TRBD1 (6 bases). Trimming pared 3 bases from V and 1 base from J, leaving 12 bases between. Germline V gene sequence: CDR1 LNHDA, CDR2 SQIVND (reference sequence). This CDR3 comprises 15 residues. The CDR3 protein is CASSINGGWNTEAFF. CDR3 DNA sequence: TGTGCCAGTAGTATCAACGGGGGCTGGAACACTGAAGCTTTCTTT.

The genes are TRBV5-1 and TRBJ1-1; 9 bases line up with TRBD1. Germline trimming cut 0 bases from V and 2 bases from J; bases unmatched to any gene: 11. The CDR3 length is 18 residues. Germline loops: CDR1 SGHRS, CDR2 YFSETQ. The CDR3: CASSLEGVTGGVNTEAFF. CDR3 sequence (DNA): TGCGCCAGCAGCTTGGAGGGGGTGACAGGGGGGGTCAACACTGAAGCTTTCTTT.

The chain has TRBV5-1 and TRBJ2-1; 13 nucleotides match TRBD2. Germline trimming cut 0 bases from V and 11 bases from J; bases unmatched to any gene: 8. The CDR3 contains 16 residues. Germline loops: CDR1 SGHRS, CDR2 YFSETQ. The CDR3 DNA sequence: TGCGCCAGCAGCTTGGCCCCGGGACTAGCGGGACGACAGCAGTTCTTC. This sequence encodes CASSLAPGLAGRQQFF.

The chain couples TRBV5-1 to TRBJ2-7; 9 bases are shared with TRBD2. J gave up 1 base and V 6 bases, and 14 bases lay outside the gene matches. This CDR3 contains 17 residues. The germline V gene has CDR1 SGHRS and CDR2 YFSETQ. The CDR3, as DNA: TGCGCCAGCACCGACCTCGGGAGCGGGAGGAAGTCCTACGAGCAGTACTTC. This translates into CASTDLGSGRKSYEQYF.

This clone was seen a single time. This chain joins TRBV5-1 and TRBJ2-3; 7 bases are shared with TRBD2. After removal of 4 bases from V and 2 bases from J, the junction contained 4 bases not matched to a gene. The V gene's germline CDR1 is SGHRS and CDR2 YFSETQ. This CDR3 is 14 amino acids long. CDR3 nucleotide sequence: TGCGCCAGCAGCGGGGGGGAAGCCACAGATACGCAGTATTTT. Residues: CASSGGEATDTQYF.

This clone was recorded a few times. This rearrangement joins TRBV10-2 to TRBJ2-7, with 8 bases that match TRBD2. V gave up 6 bases and J gave up 5 bases; unmatched junction bases: 6. This CDR3 contains 13 residues. The germline V gene encodes CDR1 WSHSY and CDR2 SAAADI. The CDR3 loop is CASRGSGTNEQYF. The CDR3 nucleotides are TGCGCCAGCAGAGGTAGCGGGACCAACGAGCAGTACTTC.

Written as DNA, the CDR3 is TGTGCCAGCAGCTTGGAGACCTGGGGGAACACTGAAGCTTTCTTT. Translating it yields CASSLETWGNTEAFF. This rearrangement joins TRBV5-5 to TRBJ1-1; no firm D call. Per germline, CDR1 SGHKS and CDR2 YYEKEE (reference sequence). The CDR3 is made up of 15 amino acids. Trimming cost V 0 bases and J 1 base, with 10 bases left between them.

In its sample, this clone was seen once. The chain links TRBV9 to TRBJ2-1, with 11 bases lining up with TRBD2. Trimming at V came to 5 bases and at J to 6 bases, leaving 4 bases not matched to a gene. This CDR3 contains 14 residues. Germline V gene lookup returns CDR1 SGDLS and CDR2 YYNGEE. CDR3 DNA: TGTGCCAGCAGTATAGCGGGAGGGCCCAATGAGCAGTTCTTC. This sequence encodes CASSIAGGPNEQFF.

This CDR3 is CASRRTADYYGYTF. CDR3 nucleotides: TGTGCCAGCAGGAGGACAGCCGATTACTATGGCTACACCTTC. The V gene is TRBV27, the J gene TRBJ1-2; D is possibly TRBD1 (6 bases). The CDR3 has 14 amino acids. Germline assignment: CDR1 MNHEY and CDR2 SMNVEV (reference sequence). Deletions cut 6 bases from V and 3 bases from J, with 14 bases between.

This chain joins TRBV19 and TRBJ2-1, with D possibly matching TRBD1 (6 bases). This CDR3 contains 15 residues. The germline CDR1 and CDR2 sequences are LNHDA and SQIVND (reference sequence). V dropped 7 bases and J dropped 7 bases, with 20 bases sitting between them. The DNA of the CDR3 is TGTGCCAGTACCCACCGGGACGCCAGGGGTAATGAGCAGTTCTTC. Translated: CASTHRDARGNEQFF.

This clone was observed a handful of times. This chain connects TRBV7-2 to TRBJ2-5, with 7 positions matching TRBD2. The J segment lost 5 bases and the V segment lost 4 bases, leaving 7 bases of the junction unmatched. Germline V gives CDR1 SGHTA, CDR2 FQGNSA. The CDR3 is made up of 14 amino acids. CDR3 loop: CASSSGLVRETQYF. CDR3 sequence (DNA): TGTGCCAGCAGCTCTGGACTAGTTAGGGAGACCCAGTACTTC.

The chain joins TRBV1 to TRBJ2-7; no DNA check was done on the table's D call, TRBD2. TRBV1 is labeled a pseudogene. The CDR3 totals 14 residues. DNA of the CDR3: TGCACCAGCGTCATAGCGGGAGGTTGCTACGAGCAGTACTTC. This encodes CTSVIAGGCYEQYF.